The present T cell receptor (beta chain) was sequenced within a study of blood T cell repertoires in COVID-19. Overall study: Material from acute and convalescent COVID-19 was sourced from the United States, Italy and Spain. Sample material is recorded as cDNA or gDNA derived from T cells, B-cell-depleted T cells, or PBMCs.

Patients in Seattle were enrolled during active infection, then followed longitudinally. This CDR3 region has 17 residues. J was trimmed by 0 bases and V by 3 bases; bases with no gene match: 6. From germline, CDR1 is SGHDT and CDR2 YYEEEE. Original processing notes: How many nucleated cells were present was estimated from reference gene primer amplification. Clones were sequenced by immunoSEQ multiplex PCR, and TCRdb holds only the in-frame ones, with some missing. That table is the source of V, J and clone size, and D and trimming were worked out from the DNA. The sample consists of about 150,000 clones, 83% of them appearing once. The sample holds one count of this clone.

The chain recombines TRBV5-6 with TRBJ2-4; 10 nucleotides line up with TRBD1. The clonotype was recovered from a woman aged 60 to 75 with COVID-19, enrolled during active disease. Sequencing was carried out using peripheral blood. The CDR3 is CASSSTGGVLAKNIQYF. The CDR3 region has the DNA TGTGCCAGCAGCTCGACAGGGGGCGTCTTAGCCAAAAACATTCAGTACTTC.